This note documents a single TCR beta chain sequence. Its antigen is not known. Blood got drawn at baseline, again on cycle 4 day 1, and then on cycle 7 day 1. Repertoires were generated with immunoSEQ multiplex PCR, while TCRdb's copy carries only in-frame clones and drops some. This sample yields over 20,000 clones, of which approximately 80% are seen a single time; 35% to 40% belongs to the top ten. The data were taken from a study of OX40 agonist ivuxolimab in advanced cancers. Study-wide context: Three patients, one with hepatocellular carcinoma and two with cutaneous melanoma, responded partially.

General study results and limits: The CD4+ and CD8+ T cells in the blood had expanded clonally by week 6 at 0.1 to 3.0 mg/kg. It was also the case that some nonresponders had low normalized T-cell clonal expansion.

Unmatched junction bases numbered 5, after V lost 2 bases and J lost 1 base. The CDR3 has 16 residues. Germline loops: CDR1 MNHEY, CDR2 SVGAGI. The V call is TRBV6-5, the J call TRBJ2-5, with TRBD2 matching 9 bases. Specimen: CD4+ or CD8+ T cells sorted from blood, collected in a trial of the OX40 agonist ivuxolimab. This receptor was identified in an adult with an advanced solid tumor such as melanoma, head and neck, liver or kidney cancer. CDR3 nucleotides: TGTGCCAGCAGTTACAATGCGGGAGGGGCCCAAGAGACCCAGTACTTC. It translates to CASSYNAGGAQETQYF.